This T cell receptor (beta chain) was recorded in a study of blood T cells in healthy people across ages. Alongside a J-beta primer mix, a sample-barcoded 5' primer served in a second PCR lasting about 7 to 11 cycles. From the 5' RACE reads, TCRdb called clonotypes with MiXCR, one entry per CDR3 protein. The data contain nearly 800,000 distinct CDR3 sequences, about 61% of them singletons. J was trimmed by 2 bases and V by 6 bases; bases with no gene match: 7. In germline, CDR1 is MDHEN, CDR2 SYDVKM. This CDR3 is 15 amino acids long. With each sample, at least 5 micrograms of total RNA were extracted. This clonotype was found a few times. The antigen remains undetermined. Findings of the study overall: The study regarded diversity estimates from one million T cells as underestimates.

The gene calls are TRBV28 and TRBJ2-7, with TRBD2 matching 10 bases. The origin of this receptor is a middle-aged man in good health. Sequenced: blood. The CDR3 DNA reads TGTGCCAGCAGCGGGATAGCGGGAGGAGCCTACGAGCAGTACTTC. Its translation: CASSGIAGGAYEQYF.